The subject of this entry is one TCR beta chain. Its target antigen remains unknown. Nothing much larger sits one base from this clone, and base qualities are not available. This sample was included in a study of OX40 agonist ivuxolimab in advanced cancers. Looking at the study overall: Ivuxolimab, which targeted the costimulatory receptor OX40 (CD134), was an agonistic, fully human IgG2 monoclonal antibody. Intravenous ivuxolimab was administered to patients every 2 weeks at six dose levels: 0.01, 0.1, 0.3, 1.5, 3 and 10 mg/kg. Of the roughly 51 patients in dose escalation, about 19 had hepatocellular carcinoma, some 15 had melanoma, 9 had renal cell carcinoma and 9 had head and neck cancer. The dose-escalation cohort was around 83% male with a mean age of approximately 60 years, ranging from about 23 to 85. Patients were allowed to have had prior anti-PD-1, anti-PD-L1 or anti-CTLA-4 therapy, and roughly two fifths of the dose-escalation patients had been treated with checkpoint inhibitors. Three dose-escalation patients achieved partial responses, one with hepatocellular carcinoma and two with cutaneous melanoma. Peripheral TCRbeta sequencing was intended to test whether TCR sequence diversity was altered and clonal T-cell expansion was caused by ivuxolimab. The paper covers the monotherapy dose-escalation part of the phase I ivuxolimab trial, which included N of about 56 patients. Beyond this particular receptor, the publication reports: At doses of 0.1 to 3.0 mg/kg, clonal expansion of both CD4+ and CD8+ T cells in blood was seen between baseline and week 6. On average, CD8+ T cells showed more expanded clones than CD4+ T cells after ivuxolimab. In the 0.1-3.0 mg/kg groups, partial responders were among the patients with the lowest normalized peripheral clonal expansion, particularly in CD8+ T cells. Low levels of normalized T-cell clonal expansion were also shown by some nonresponding patients. Which antigens the clonally expanded peripheral T cells were specific for was not determined.

Genomic DNA was extracted from sorted cells for sequencing of the TCRbeta CDR3 region. The immunoSEQ Assay was used to sequence the TCRbeta CDR3 regions. Here the immuneACCESS table is served through TCRdb, limited to in-frame sequences with V and J called. Missing clones are a known gap in these copies; in checked studies unresolved V genes cover under half, and the rest lacks a known reason. Counted in this sample were about 73,000 clones; around 86% of them appeared once. The ten largest clonotypes hold 0.55% to 0.7% of the sample. The trial excluded patients who had a history of autoimmune disease or were on systemic immunosuppression. In every dose cohort, peripheral blood was drawn for TCR sequencing at baseline, cycle 4 day 1, and cycle 7 day 1. The samples were taken from a phase I, first-in-human, multicenter, open-label dose-escalation trial of ivuxolimab. Adults with locally advanced or metastatic head and neck squamous cell, hepatocellular, melanoma or renal cell carcinoma were enrolled in the trial. Before TCR sequencing, CD4+ T cells and CD8+ T cells from peripheral blood were sorted into separate populations.

Trimming removed 7 bases from V and 7 bases from J, leaving 19 bases between the germline ends. The germline V gene (reference sequence) provides CDR1 GTSNPN and CDR2 SVGIG. Its CDR3 holds 14 amino acids, cysteine through phenylalanine. Only the CDR3 region is kept as DNA, spanning 42 bases read in frame from base 1. The sample in question was CD4+ or CD8+ T cells sorted from blood, obtained in a trial of the OX40 agonist ivuxolimab. The rearranged segments are TRBV30 and TRBJ1-4; possibly the D gene is TRBD1, per 5 matching bases. This clonotype was obtained from an adult with an advanced solid tumor such as melanoma, head and neck, liver or kidney cancer. The nucleotide sequence is given as TGTGCCTCGACTCCGGGGGTGGCTGGTGAAAAACTGTTTTTT. Translated, this is CASTPGVAGEKLFF. Full variable domain (CDR3 extended with the reference TRBV30 and TRBJ1-4 proteins): SQTIHQWPATLVQPVGSPLSLECTVEGTSNPNLYWYRQAAGRGLQLLFYSVGIGQISSEVPQNLSASRPQDRQFILSSKKLLLSDSGFYLCASTPGVAGEKLFFGSGTQLSVL.